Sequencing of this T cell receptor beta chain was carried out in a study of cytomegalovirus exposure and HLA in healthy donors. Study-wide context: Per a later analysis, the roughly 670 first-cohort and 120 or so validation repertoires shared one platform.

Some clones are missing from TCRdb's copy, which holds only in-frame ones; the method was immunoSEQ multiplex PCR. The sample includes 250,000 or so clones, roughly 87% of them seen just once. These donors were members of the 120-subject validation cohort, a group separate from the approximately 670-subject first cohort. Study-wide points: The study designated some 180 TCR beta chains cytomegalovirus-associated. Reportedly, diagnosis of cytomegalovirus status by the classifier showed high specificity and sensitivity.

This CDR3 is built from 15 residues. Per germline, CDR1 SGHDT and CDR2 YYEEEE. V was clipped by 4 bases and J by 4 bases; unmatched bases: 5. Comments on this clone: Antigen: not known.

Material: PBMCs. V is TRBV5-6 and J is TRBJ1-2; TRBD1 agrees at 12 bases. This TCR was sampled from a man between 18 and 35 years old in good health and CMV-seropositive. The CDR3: CASSGDRGLVYGYTF. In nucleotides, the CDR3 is TGTGCCAGCAGCGGGGACAGGGGGCTTGTCTATGGCTACACCTTC.